This note documents a single TCR beta chain sequence. This sample is part of a study of blood T cell repertoires in COVID-19. Overall study: Samples representing acute and convalescent COVID-19 were sourced from the United States, Italy and Spain.

The study recruited people aged roughly 18 to 100 years across more than 20 US areas. Up to 2 weeks before entering the study, exposed participants had met a COVID-19 case. How the authors handled the data: Amplification of reference gene primers provided the estimated nucleated cell counts. Libraries were prepared by immunoSEQ multiplex PCR; TCRdb keeps only in-frame clonotypes and omits some of them. For V, J and clone size, that table is used; D and trimming come from the DNA. This sample carries 350,000 to 400,000 clones, approximately 90% of them seen once, and the ten largest clones take about 0.86%. The sample was PBMCs or T cells enriched from blood (not recorded which). This receptor was taken from a woman aged 40-49 years who had been exposed to COVID-19.

CDR3 bases: TGTGCCAGTCGGGACAGGGGGAATGGCTACACCTTC. Its protein is CASRDRGNGYTF. This chain connects TRBV3-1 (or the pseudogene TRBV3-2) to TRBJ1-2, with 11 nucleotides matching TRBD1. Germline V CDR1 and CDR2: LGHDT, YNNKEL (reference sequence). The V and J ends lost 9 bases and 6 bases, in that order; junction bases with no gene match: 3. This CDR3 is built from 12 residues.